This T cell receptor (beta chain) originates from a study of T cells after yellow fever vaccination. In the study overall: Low-cell-number fractions were prepared with SMART-Seq v4 Ultra Low Input.

A few counts support this clonotype. With 6 bases removed from V and 4 bases from J, the gap between germline ends came to 15 bases. This CDR3 is built from 14 residues. The germline V gene encodes CDR1 SNHLY and CDR2 FYNNEI. TCRdb ran MiXCR on the 5' RACE reads and lists one entry per CDR3 protein. The top ten clones hold around 34% of a sample with approximately 170,000 distinct CDR3 sequences, around 10% of them seen once. The chain employs TRBV2 and TRBJ1-1, with a possible D match to TRBD1 (5 bases). This receptor was identified in a man aged 18 to 30 who received the YFV17D yellow fever vaccine. This specimen consisted of CD8+ T cells sorted from PBMCs, obtained 15 days after the yellow fever booster vaccination. The CDR3, as DNA: TGTGCCAGCAGGGGACTCCCGGGTGGCACTGAAGCTTTCTTT. It translates to CASRGLPGGTEAFF.